This T cell receptor beta chain originates from a study of Ad26.COV2.S vaccination and SARS-CoV-2 variants. Indicated treatment: roughly 18 received Ad26.COV2.S at low or high dose, single or two shots; about 5 received placebo; per-sample allocation not given. Samples came from day 63 after the first vaccine or placebo injection. This adult donor, from Boston, was 18-55 years old. TCRdb's table, derived via immunoSEQ multiplex PCR, lists solely in-frame clones and lacks some. The sample carries some 290,000 clones, about 86% recorded once. The CDR3 sequence is 14 residues long. CDR1 is MRHNA, CDR2 SNTAGT, per germline. Trimming cost V 7 bases and J 1 base, with 10 bases left between them.

The chain links TRBV6-4 to TRBJ2-2; D unclear. Sequences were derived from peripheral blood, sampled in a trial of Ad26.COV2.S vaccine versus placebo. This clonotype was obtained from a person aged 18-60 years who received the Ad26.COV2.S COVID-19 vaccine or a placebo. CDR3 region: CASNRNGNTGELFF. The CDR3 nucleotides are TGTGCCAGCAACCGGAACGGGAACACCGGGGAGCTGTTTTTT.